Given below is one T cell receptor beta chain in context. Its antigen is as yet unknown. This sample was included in a study of T cell repertoires in cytomegalovirus infection. In TCRdb, the reads were re-called with MiXCR into one record per CDR3 protein. The sample lists approximately 990,000 distinct CDR3 sequences, 25% to 40% occurring once. The V end was cut by 3 bases, the J end by 8 bases, with 11 bases between. The CDR3 length is 13 residues. Germline loops: CDR1 SGHNT, CDR2 YENEEA. This chain connects TRBV11-3 to TRBJ2-1, with D perhaps matching TRBD1 (6 bases). The specimen comprised cultured CD8+ T cells from PBMCs, sampled from culture after CMV antigen stimulation. The clonotype was recovered from a human donor in good health (CMV status not recorded). Some clones in this sample may be carry-over from other donors' samples. The CDR3 DNA sequence: TGTGCCAGCAGCTTCACAGGGATCCATGAGCAGTTCTTC. This gives the protein CASSFTGIHEQFF.